This is a list of T cell receptor beta chains from one sample in a study of cytomegalovirus exposure and HLA in healthy donors. Clones were sequenced by immunoSEQ multiplex PCR, and TCRdb holds only the in-frame ones, with some missing. Here the sample spans 95,000 to 150,000 clones, over 65% being singletons. Sequencing used PBMCs. These receptors all stem from a man between 18 and 35 years old in good health and CMV-seropositive. Each CDR3 is given with its conserved first and last residue. Each record gives: clone size, V gene, D gene, J gene, CDR3 protein, CDR3 DNA. A D gene is named only where the DNA matches it firmly. Clone size appears in some rows only: once, few, many, or a class for an expanded clone.

-,TRBV7-9,TRBD2,TRBJ2-5,CASSLVAGGQETQYF,TGTGCCAGCAGCTTAGTAGCGGGGGGTCAAGAGACCCAGTACTTC
-,TRBV2,TRBD1,TRBJ1-2,CASSYRDRDYGYTF,TGTGCCAGCAGTTACCGGGACAGAGACTATGGCTACACCTTC
-,TRBV7-8,TRBD1,TRBJ1-3,CASSYPSPGQSSGNTIYF,TGTGCCAGCAGCTACCCATCGCCGGGACAGAGCTCTGGAAACACCATATATTTT
-,TRBV10-3,TRBD1,TRBJ1-2,CAISYTPGTGDGYTF,TGTGCCATCAGTTATACTCCCGGGACAGGGGATGGCTACACCTTC
-,TRBV11-3,-,TRBJ2-1,CASSGGAGNEQFF,TGTGCCAGCAGCGGGGGGGCCGGGAATGAGCAGTTCTTC
-,TRBV30,-,TRBJ1-2,CAWSVAGNYGYTF,TGTGCCTGGAGTGTTGCGGGTAACTATGGCTACACCTTC
-,TRBV9,TRBD2,TRBJ2-5,CASSVIGGGGETQYF,TGTGCCAGCAGCGTAATTGGCGGGGGGGGAGAGACCCAGTACTTC
-,TRBV7-9,TRBD1,TRBJ2-2,CATHRQGDYTGELFF,TGTGCCACCCACCGACAGGGGGATTACACCGGGGAGCTGTTTTTT
few,TRBV11-2,-,TRBJ1-1,CASSLERNTEAFF,TGTGCCAGCAGCTTAGAGAGGAACACTGAAGCTTTCTTT
few,TRBV29-1,TRBD1,TRBJ1-1,CSVEWGQGDLFLMNTRAFF,TGCAGCGTTGAATGGGGACAGGGGGATTTATTTTTGATGAACACTCGAGCTTTCTTT